The sequence of this TCR beta chain was determined in a study of cytomegalovirus exposure and HLA in healthy donors. The CDR3 consists of 15 residues. V was clipped by 0 bases and J by 7 bases; unmatched bases: 4. CDR1 MNHEY and CDR2 SMNVEV come from the germline V gene (reference sequence). Vbeta (60) and Jbeta (13) primers were used in the PCR. Profiled with immunoSEQ multiplex PCR; TCRdb holds only in-frame clones, not every one. The sample consists of roughly 120,000 clones, approximately 80% of them appearing once. Details on this clone: As yet, its antigen is unknown.

Overall study findings and caveats: There were some 150 TCR beta chains listed as cytomegalovirus-associated. The classifier was said to identify cytomegalovirus status with high specificity and sensitivity.

The receptor's source is a man aged 40-55 years in good health and CMV-seronegative. The chain recombines TRBV27 with TRBJ2-1, with 9 nucleotides matching TRBD1. The sequenced material came from PBMCs. The CDR3 DNA sequence: TGTGCCAGCAGTTTATCCGGGACAGGGAGGAATGAGCAGTTCTTC. It yields the protein CASSLSGTGRNEQFF.